What follows are 21 T cell receptor beta chains derived from one specimen sequenced in a study of shared clonotypes between healthy human individuals. Some clones are missing from TCRdb's copy, which holds only in-frame ones; the method was immunoSEQ multiplex PCR. This sample has some 2,000,000 clones, with over 85% found just once. The specimen sequenced was naive CD4+ T cells sorted from blood. The subset was: CD45RA+ positively selected. These receptors were obtained from a man aged 18 to 29 in good health.

CDR3 amino acids: CASSTRQGEAFF. The CDR3 DNA sequence: TGCGCCAGCAGCACCCGACAGGGGGAAGCTTTCTTT. The chain combines TRBV5-1 with TRBJ1-1; 8 bases are shared with TRBD1. The V segment lost 4 bases and the J segment 8 bases; nucleotides outside the gene matches: 4. Germline assignment: CDR1 SGHRS and CDR2 YFSETQ. CDR3 length equals 12 residues.

The chain joins TRBV5-1 to TRBJ1-1; TRBD1 matches at 7 bases. With 4 bases clipped from V and 4 bases from J, the junction kept 10 bases outside the gene matches. This CDR3 spans 15 amino acids. The germline V gene has CDR1 SGHRS and CDR2 YFSETQ. The CDR3 is CASSSRQGGSTEAFF. The CDR3 DNA reads TGCGCCAGCAGCAGCCGACAGGGAGGGAGCACTGAAGCTTTCTTT.

The DNA for the CDR3 is TGTGCCAGCACTCCAGAGGGAAATGAGCAGTTCTTC. Translation gives CASTPEGNEQFF. The chain carries TRBV28 and TRBJ2-1, with D maybe TRBD2 (5 bases). V was trimmed by 7 bases and J by 7 bases, leaving 11 bases between them. Germline loops: CDR1 MDHEN, CDR2 SYDVKM. The CDR3 is 12 residues long.

Comments on this clone: A junction end diverges from the germline sequence, so it may reflect a read error. The V gene is TRBV7-7, the J gene TRBJ2-3; 8 nucleotides align to TRBD1. The CDR3 is made up of 15 amino acids. Germline V CDR1 and CDR2: SSHAT, FNYEAQ (reference sequence). CDR3 nucleotides: TGTGCTAGCAGCTCTGGACAGGGAGGCACAGATACGCAGTATTTT. The encoded protein is CASSSGQGGTDTQYF.

This chain joins TRBV28 and TRBJ1-5; no definite D call. V dropped 6 bases and J dropped 7 bases, with 13 bases sitting between them. The CDR3 sequence is 13 residues long. Germline V gene lookup returns CDR1 MDHEN and CDR2 SYDVKM. Written as DNA, the CDR3 is TGTGCCAGCAGGGGAAGGGTATCGCAGCCCCAGCATTTT. It yields the protein CASRGRVSQPQHF. Supplemented by reference TRBV28 and TRBJ1-5, the full variable domain reads DVKVTQSSRYLVKRTGEKVFLECVQDMDHENMFWYRQDPGLGLRLIYFSYDVKMKEKGDIPEGYSVSREKKERFSLILESASTNQTSMYLCASRGRVSQPQHFGDGTRLSIL.

The chain couples TRBV5-6 to TRBJ2-5; 11 nucleotides line up with TRBD2. V dropped 3 bases and J dropped 7; count of bases not matched to a gene: 11. Germline loops: CDR1 SGHDT, CDR2 YYEEEE. The CDR3 runs 16 residues. DNA for the CDR3: TGTGCCAGCAGCTCCCCGGGACTAGCGGCCGAACGGACCCAGTACTTC. It is translated as CASSSPGLAAERTQYF.

The rearrangement uses TRBV30 and TRBJ2-7, with 7 bases fitting TRBD1. Germline CDR1 is GTSNPN and CDR2 is SVGIG (reference sequence). The ends lost 1 base at V and 3 bases at J; junction bases unmatched: 3. This CDR3 region has 13 residues. CDR3 DNA: TGTGCCTGGAGTGGGGACAGCTACTACGAGCAGTACTTC. Translation gives CAWSGDSYYEQYF.

The genes are TRBV2 and TRBJ2-3; D not resolved. V lost 8 bases, J lost 4 bases, and 10 bases lay in between. The germline gives CDR1 SNHLY, CDR2 FYNNEI. CDR3 length equals 12 residues. CDR3 bases: TGTGCCAGCTCCTTTGGGTCAGATACGCAGTATTTT. It yields the protein CASSFGSDTQYF.

Turning to this clone: At the DNA level, this CDR3 is encoded by other sequences in the same sample as well. This sequence joins TRBV11-2 and TRBJ2-5; D not resolved. Germline V CDR1 and CDR2: SGHAT, FQNNGV. Trimming shortened V by 8 bases and J by 5 bases, and 9 bases separated the two germline ends. This CDR3 has 11 amino acids. CDR3 sequence (DNA): TGTGCCAGCTCATCACGGGAGACCCAGTACTTC. The encoded protein is CASSSRETQYF.

The V call is TRBV2, the J call TRBJ1-2; 7 bases are a match to TRBD1. After removal of 1 base from V and 7 bases from J, the junction contained 3 bases not matched to a gene. This CDR3 region has 13 residues. Germline CDR1 and CDR2: SNHLY and FYNNEI. Here the CDR3 reads CASSEDRGTGYTF. CDR3 in DNA: TGTGCCAGCAGTGAAGACAGGGGAACTGGCTACACCTTC.

V gene TRBV10-3 combines with J gene TRBJ1-2; the match to TRBD1 covers 9 bases. CDR1 and CDR2 (germline): ENHRY, SYGVKD. This CDR3 is 16 amino acids long. The trim removed 2 bases at V and 8 bases at J, leaving 12 bases unmatched. CDR3 region: CAISEGPRDRVDGYTF. The CDR3 coding sequence is TGTGCCATCAGTGAGGGTCCTCGGGACAGGGTCGACGGCTACACCTTC.

The rearrangement uses TRBV25-1 and TRBJ1-1; D not resolved. The CDR3 consists of 13 residues. Germline V gives CDR1 MGHDK, CDR2 SYGVNS. V was clipped by 2 bases and J by 4 bases, with 8 bases between them. In nucleotides, the CDR3 is TGTGCCAGCAGTGAAGGTGAGTTCACTGAAGCTTTCTTT. Amino acid sequence: CASSEGEFTEAFF.

This clone has just one count. The chain uses TRBV27 and TRBJ2-1; a possible D gene is TRBD2 (5 bases). The CDR3 is 15 residues long. V shed 2 bases and J shed 3 bases, with 11 bases lying between them. Germline-derived CDR1 and CDR2 are MNHEY and SMNVEV (reference sequence). DNA for the CDR3: TGTGCCAGCAGTTTAGAGGGAGCAGACTACAATGAGCAGTTCTTC. Amino acids: CASSLEGADYNEQFF.

The V and J genes are TRBV7-2 and TRBJ2-3, with a possible D match to TRBD2 (6 bases). The V and J ends lost 5 bases and 4 bases respectively, with 13 bases between them. The CDR3 has 14 amino acids. Germline CDR1 is SGHTA and CDR2 is FQGNSA. Here the CDR3 reads CASSPGTGADTQYF. The CDR3 nucleotides read TGTGCCAGCAGCCCTGGGACTGGCGCAGATACGCAGTATTTT. Full variable domain (rest looked up from reference TRBV7-2 and TRBJ2-3): GAGVSQSPSNKVTEKGKDVELRCDPISGHTALYWYRQSLGQGLEFLIYFQGNSAPDKSGLPSDRFSAERTGGSVSTLTIQRTQQEDSAVYLCASSPGTGADTQYFGPGTRLTVL.

V and J are TRBV6-5 and TRBJ2-5; 7 bases are shared with TRBD1. CDR3 length: 15 residues. Germline CDR1 reads MNHEY; CDR2 reads SVGAGI. V lost 5 bases, J lost 2 bases, and 8 bases stayed unmatched. The CDR3 DNA reads as TGTGCCAGCAGTAAACCAAACAGGGGTCAAGAGACCCAGTACTTC. It is translated as CASSKPNRGQETQYF.

This clone has a handful of counts. The same CDR3 also results from other DNA sequences found in this sample. V and J are TRBV10-1 and TRBJ2-3; D remains ambiguous. Between the trimmed V and J ends, which lost 0 bases and 2 bases, there was a span of 0 bases. Germline CDR1 reads WNHNN; CDR2 reads SYGVQD (reference sequence). This CDR3 has 12 residues. This chain's CDR3 is CASSESTDTQYF. The CDR3 DNA is TGCGCCAGCAGTGAGTCCACAGATACGCAGTATTTT.

V and J are TRBV2 and TRBJ1-2, with D possibly TRBD1 on 5 matching bases. This CDR3 comprises 15 residues. Between the trimmed V and J ends, which lost 3 bases and 4 bases, there was a span of 15 bases. Germline CDR1 is SNHLY and CDR2 is FYNNEI. The chain's CDR3 is CASSESSGRSYGYTF. The CDR3 nucleotides are TGTGCCAGCAGTGAGTCGTCAGGGCGATCCTATGGCTACACCTTC.

The V and J genes are TRBV4-1 and TRBJ1-5; D is undetermined. CDR3 length equals 13 residues. Germline assignment: CDR1 MGHRA and CDR2 YSYEKL. The V gene lost 0 bases and the J gene lost 9 bases, with 9 bases spanning the gap. The CDR3 nucleotides read TGCGCCAGCAGCCAAGATTTGAGGAGGCCCCAGCATTTT. This translates into CASSQDLRRPQHF.

This chain links TRBV6-5 with TRBJ2-1; 10 positions match TRBD1. From germline, CDR1 is MNHEY and CDR2 SVGAGI. This CDR3 has 14 amino acids. The V segment lost 7 bases and the J segment 6 bases; nucleotides outside the gene matches: 6. This chain's CDR3 is CASKGDRGSNEQFF. CDR3 DNA sequence: TGTGCCAGCAAGGGGGACAGGGGCTCCAATGAGCAGTTCTTC.

This chain joins TRBV6-6 and TRBJ1-6; D call uncertain. The CDR3 consists of 12 residues. Per germline, CDR1 MNHNY and CDR2 SVGAGI (reference sequence). The V end was cut by 6 bases, the J end by 7 bases, with 7 bases between. The CDR3 region has the DNA TGTGCCAGCAGCTACCCCAATTCACCCCTCCACTTT. Residues: CASSYPNSPLHF.

The rearrangement uses TRBV5-6 and TRBJ2-7; 9 nucleotides line up with TRBD2. V lost 1 base and J lost 4; bases outside the gene matches: 12. The V gene's germline CDR1 is SGHDT and CDR2 YYEEEE. The CDR3 loop spans 17 amino acids. CDR3 sequence (DNA): TGTGCCAGCAGCTTGTTCGCGGGGGGGCTCTACGGGTACGAGCAGTACTTC. This gives the protein CASSLFAGGLYGYEQYF.